Shown below are 17 T cell receptor beta chains from a single sample sequenced in a study of early T cells in non-severe SARS-CoV-2 infection. TCRdb ran MiXCR on the 5' RACE reads and lists one entry per CDR3 protein. The sample holds fewer than 85,000 distinct CDR3 sequences; approximately 13% are singletons and the top ten take over 1.2%. Material: whole blood. The receptors stem from an adult who was a healthcare worker with PCR-confirmed SARS-CoV-2 infection or an uninfected control (not recorded which).

V is TRBV9 and J is TRBJ1-1; no firm D call. This CDR3 contains 13 residues. Between the trimmed V and J ends, which lost 4 bases and 1 base, there was a span of 8 bases. Germline assignment: CDR1 SGDLS and CDR2 YYNGEE. The CDR3 reads CASSPVGNTEAFF. CDR3 in DNA: TGTGCCAGCAGCCCCGTGGGGAACACTGAAGCTTTCTTT.

This clonotype was recorded many times. V and J are TRBV7-9 and TRBJ2-5; D tentatively reads TRBD1 or TRBD2 (5 bases each). Trimming shortened V by 11 bases and J by 5 bases, and 18 bases separated the two germline ends. Germline V gene sequence: CDR1 SEHNR, CDR2 FQNEAQ (reference sequence). The CDR3 runs 13 residues. In nucleotides, the CDR3 is TGTGCCGGGGGAGCAATGCCCCGGGAGACCCAGTACTTC. This gives the protein CAGGAMPRETQYF.

The chain joins TRBV29-1 to TRBJ1-1; D gene unclear. CDR1 SQVTM and CDR2 ANQGSEA come from the germline V gene. This CDR3 has 13 amino acids. V lost 3 bases to trimming and J lost 3 bases, with 11 bases between them. CDR3: CSVDYGSHTEAFF. In DNA, the CDR3 is TGCAGCGTTGATTACGGGAGTCACACTGAAGCTTTCTTT.

This clonotype was seen many times. This chain joins TRBV4-1 and TRBJ2-1, with D possibly TRBD2 on 6 matching bases. The CDR3 consists of 16 residues. Per the germline V gene, CDR1 is MGHRA and CDR2 is YSYEKL. V was cut by 0 bases and J by 9 bases, with 18 bases left in between. The CDR3 is CASSQDLGRGPGEQFF. DNA of the CDR3: TGCGCCAGCAGCCAAGATCTGGGGCGGGGACCGGGTGAGCAGTTCTTC.

This clonotype was counted ten times or more. The chain carries TRBV6-4 and TRBJ2-1; maybe TRBD2 (5 bases). V lost 0 bases and J lost 6, with 9 bases in between. Germline-derived CDR1 and CDR2 are MRHNA and SNTAGT. This CDR3 is built from 14 residues. The DNA for the CDR3 is TGTGCCAGCAGTGACTCTAGCGAGCTCAATGAGCAGTTCTTC. This encodes CASSDSSELNEQFF.

This sequence joins TRBV7-9 and TRBJ1-6, with D perhaps TRBD1 (5 bases). CDR3 length: 15 residues. V was trimmed by 5 bases and J by 0 bases, leaving 8 bases between them. In germline, CDR1 is SEHNR, CDR2 FQNEAQ (reference sequence). The CDR3 DNA follows: TGTGCCAGCAGCCGCGACAGCTCCTATAATTCACCCCTCCACTTT. This gives the protein CASSRDSSYNSPLHF.

The V gene is TRBV10-1, the J gene TRBJ1-6; the D is unclear. V lost 6 bases and J lost 2, with 5 bases in between. The length of the CDR3 is 13 residues. CDR1 and CDR2 (germline): WNHNN, SYGVQD (reference sequence). The CDR3: CASRSTYNSPLHF. The CDR3 coding sequence is TGCGCCAGCAGGAGTACCTATAATTCACCCCTCCACTTT.

This clonotype was recorded many times. The chain carries TRBV20-1 and TRBJ2-1, with TRBD2 matching over 10 bases. V lost 6 bases and J lost 3; bases outside the gene matches: 14. The CDR3 length is 17 residues. Germline V lookup: CDR1 DFQATT, CDR2 SNEGSKA (reference sequence). The CDR3, as DNA: TGCAGTGCGCTACCCCTCCCCCTAGCGGGGGACTACAATGAGCAGTTCTTC. Translation: CSALPLPLAGDYNEQFF.

This clonotype was counted only a few times. This rearrangement joins TRBV7-2 to TRBJ2-3; 9 bases agree with TRBD2. Trimming removed 5 bases from V and 0 bases from J; junction bases left unmatched: 3. The CDR3 length is 15 residues. Germline assignment: CDR1 SGHTA and CDR2 FQGNSA. The CDR3 region is CASSSGGRSTDTQYF. For the CDR3, the DNA is TGTGCCAGCAGCAGCGGGGGGCGTAGCACAGATACGCAGTATTTT.

This clonotype was detected a few times. This chain joins TRBV5-5 and TRBJ2-1; 9 bases are a match to TRBD1. Germline values: CDR1 SGHKS, CDR2 YYEKEE (reference sequence). V dropped 4 bases and J dropped 3; count of bases not matched to a gene: 8. The CDR3 runs 16 residues. CDR3 protein: CASSHPDRGDYNEQFF. In DNA, the CDR3 is TGTGCCAGCAGCCATCCGGACAGGGGAGACTACAATGAGCAGTTCTTC.

To note about this clonotype: A read error may explain this, as a much larger clone is one base away. The chain combines TRBV27 with TRBJ2-7; 10 nucleotides agree with TRBD2. CDR1 is MNHEY, CDR2 SMNVEV, per germline (reference sequence). With V trimmed by 6 bases and J by 4 bases, 12 bases remained unmatched. This CDR3 has 16 residues. Written as DNA, the CDR3 is TGTGCCAGCAGACCGGGGACTAGCGAGGGGTGGTACGAGCAGTACTTC. Its translation is CASRPGTSEGWYEQYF.

J is TRBJ1-6 and V is TRBV5-4; TRBD1 is a possible D gene (6 bases). CDR1 and CDR2 (germline): SGHNT, YYREEE (reference sequence). The CDR3 loop spans 16 amino acids. The CDR3 coding sequence is TGTGCGAGCGCTCCCCAGGGCAGGGGCGACCATTCACCCCTCCACTTT. Translation gives CASAPQGRGDHSPLHF.

This clonotype was found a few times. The chain couples TRBV15 to TRBJ2-7; D is unclear. The CDR3 is 13 amino acids. The V end was cut by 0 bases, the J end by 6 bases, with 9 bases between. Germline CDR1 is LNHNV and CDR2 is YYDKDF (reference sequence). The CDR3 here is CATSRESWSEQYF. The CDR3 DNA reads TGTGCCACCAGCAGAGAGTCCTGGTCCGAGCAGTACTTC.

This clonotype was seen at least ten times. The chain uses TRBV12-3 or TRBV12-4 and TRBJ2-3; weak D call: TRBD2 (6 bases). The CDR3 is 15 amino acids. Trimming took 5 bases from V and 2 from J, leaving 14 bases between them. Here the CDR3 reads CASSNRDSYTDTQYF. CDR3 in DNA: TGTGCCAGCAGTAATCGGGACTCGTACACAGATACGCAGTATTTT.

The chain is built from TRBV25-1 and TRBJ1-4, with 7 bases lining up with TRBD1. The J segment lost 3 bases and the V segment lost 10 bases, leaving 5 bases of the junction unmatched. The CDR3 covers 13 residues. Germline lookup yields CDR1 MGHDK and CDR2 SYGVNS. DNA for the CDR3: TGTGCCACCAGGGGACAGTCTAATGAAAAACTGTTTTTT. Encoded protein: CATRGQSNEKLFF.

This clonotype was detected a few times. The chain is built from TRBV15 and TRBJ1-5; D possibly corresponds to TRBD1 (6 bases). V shed 4 bases and J shed 4 bases, with 8 bases lying between them. CDR3 length equals 13 residues. Germline V lookup: CDR1 LNHNV, CDR2 YYDKDF (reference sequence). This CDR3 reads CATSKGHNQPQHF. CDR3 coding DNA: TGTGCCACCAGCAAGGGACATAATCAGCCCCAGCATTTT.

There are many counts of this clonotype. This chain uses TRBV6-6 with TRBJ1-5, with TRBD1 matching over 7 bases. Germline values: CDR1 MNHNY, CDR2 SVGAGI (reference sequence). Germline trimming cut 7 bases from V and 7 bases from J; bases unmatched to any gene: 16. The CDR3 consists of 16 residues. CDR3 protein: CASTLSGGTGAQPQHF. The CDR3, as DNA: TGTGCCAGCACCCTAAGTGGGGGCACAGGGGCCCAGCCCCAGCATTTT.